The clone carrying this T cell receptor (beta chain) was picked up a small number of times. Its antigen is unidentified. The record originates from a study of blood T cells in healthy people across ages. Using a J-beta primer mix together with a sample-barcoded 5' primer, a second PCR was run for about 7 to 12 cycles. A 12-random-nucleotide template-switch adaptor tagged each cDNA molecule. TCRdb passed the 5' RACE reads through MiXCR, listing each CDR3 protein once. The repertoire holds approximately 1,100,000 distinct CDR3 sequences, with roughly 45% as singletons. V lost 3 bases, J lost 4 bases, and 9 bases stayed unmatched. CDR1 is DFQATT, CDR2 SNEGSKA, per germline (reference sequence). CDR3 length: 15 residues. Notes on the study in general: Those diversity estimates obtained from one million T cells were thought to be underestimates. The donors' CMV status was not determined, possibly confounding changes in expanded clonotypes. Among T cells, TCR beta diversity per million cells dropped roughly linearly as age rose.

Sequences were obtained from blood. This clonotype originated in a woman aged 55-70 years in good health. The chain joins TRBV20-1 to TRBJ2-1; TRBD2 matches 7 bases. The CDR3 sequence is CSARGLGGGYNEQFF. The CDR3 nucleotides are TGCAGTGCTAGGGGTTTGGGGGGAGGGTACAATGAGCAGTTCTTC.